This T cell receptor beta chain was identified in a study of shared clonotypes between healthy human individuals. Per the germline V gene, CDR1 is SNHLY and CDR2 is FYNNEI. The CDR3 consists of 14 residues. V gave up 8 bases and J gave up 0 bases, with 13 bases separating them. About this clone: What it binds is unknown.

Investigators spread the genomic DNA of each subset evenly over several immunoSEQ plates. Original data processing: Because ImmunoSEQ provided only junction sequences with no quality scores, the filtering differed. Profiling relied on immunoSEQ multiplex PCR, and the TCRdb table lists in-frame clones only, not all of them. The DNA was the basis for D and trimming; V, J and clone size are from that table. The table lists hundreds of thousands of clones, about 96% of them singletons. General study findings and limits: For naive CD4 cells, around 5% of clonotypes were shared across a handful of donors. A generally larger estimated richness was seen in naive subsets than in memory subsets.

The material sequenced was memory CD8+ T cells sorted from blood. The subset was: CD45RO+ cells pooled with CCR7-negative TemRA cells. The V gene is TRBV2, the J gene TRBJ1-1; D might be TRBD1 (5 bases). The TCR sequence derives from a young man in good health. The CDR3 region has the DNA TGTGCCAGCTTAGGGGTAATGTTGAACACTGAAGCTTTCTTT. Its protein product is CASLGVMLNTEAFF.